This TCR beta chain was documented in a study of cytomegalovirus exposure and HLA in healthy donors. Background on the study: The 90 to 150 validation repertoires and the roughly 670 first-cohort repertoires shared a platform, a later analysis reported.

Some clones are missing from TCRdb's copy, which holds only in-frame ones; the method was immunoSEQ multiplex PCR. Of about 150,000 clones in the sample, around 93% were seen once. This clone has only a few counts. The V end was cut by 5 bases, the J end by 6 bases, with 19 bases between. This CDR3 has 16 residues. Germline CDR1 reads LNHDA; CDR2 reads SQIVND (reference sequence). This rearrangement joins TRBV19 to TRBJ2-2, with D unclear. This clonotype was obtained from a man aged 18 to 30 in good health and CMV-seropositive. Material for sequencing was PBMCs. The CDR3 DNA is TGTGCCAGTAGTCGGGTAGGTGCGGCCTACGCCGGGGAGCTGTTTTTT. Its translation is CASSRVGAAYAGELFF.